This T cell receptor (beta chain) was sequenced in a study of shared clonotypes between healthy human individuals. TCRdb's table, derived via immunoSEQ multiplex PCR, lists solely in-frame clones and lacks some. The table has hundreds of thousands of clones, nearly 98% seen once. CD45RO-negative, CCR7-positively selected cells formed the naive CD8 fraction, excluding terminally differentiated effector memory CD45RA+ cells. V lost 7 bases, J lost 9 bases, and 19 bases lay in between. CDR3 size: 13 residues. CDR1 MNHNY and CDR2 SVGAGI come from the germline V gene (reference sequence). This receptor was obtained from a man aged 30-40 years in good health. The chain couples TRBV6-6 to TRBJ2-7; D might be TRBD1 (6 bases). The sample taken for sequencing was naive CD8+ T cells sorted from blood. In DNA, the CDR3 is TGTGCCAGCATGGGGGCGGGCGCGGGCGGGCAGTACTTC. Its protein is CASMGAGAGGQYF.